These 15 T cell receptor beta chains were sequenced from one sample in a study of cytomegalovirus exposure and HLA in healthy donors (dated by TCRdb to about 2017). Library method: the immunoSEQ multiplex PCR assay. For the multiplex PCR, a mixture combining 60 forward primers for TCR Vbeta segments and 13 reverse primers for TCR Jbeta segments was used. TCRdb provides this immuneACCESS table in a form limited to in-frame rearrangements. Some clones are lacking; in checked studies, under half of them reflect an unresolved V gene, and why the rest are absent is not known. For this sample the table gives approximately 87,000 clones, of which 81% were detected only once. The ten biggest clones cover less than 5% of the sample. Specimen: PBMCs. These receptor sequences come from a woman in her 70s in good health and CMV-seropositive.

This clone occurred once. The chain combines TRBV6-5 with TRBJ2-1; 10 nucleotides line up with TRBD2. The V and J ends lost 2 bases and 9 bases, in that order; junction bases with no gene match: 7. This CDR3 region has 15 residues. Per germline, CDR1 MNHEY and CDR2 SVGAGI. CDR3 region: CASSYGLAGVSEQFF. The DNA of the CDR3 is TGTGCCAGCAGTTACGGGCTAGCGGGAGTGTCTGAGCAGTTCTTC.

This clone was detected once. The J gene is TRBJ1-2, the V gene TRBV7-9, with 10 positions matching TRBD1. Per germline, CDR1 SEHNR and CDR2 FQNEAQ (reference sequence). The V segment lost 5 bases and the J segment 0 bases; nucleotides outside the gene matches: 6. The CDR3 totals 16 residues. The CDR3 DNA reads as TGTGCCAGCAGCAGCGGAGGGACAGGGGCTAACTATGGCTACACCTTC. Its translation: CASSSGGTGANYGYTF.

The rearrangement links TRBV4-3 to TRBJ2-3, with D possibly TRBD2 on 6 matching bases. Trimming cost V 0 bases and J 2 bases, with 9 bases left between them. Looked up from germline, CDR1 is LGHNA and CDR2 is YSLEER. This CDR3 is built from 15 residues. In nucleotides, the CDR3 is TGCGCCAGCAGCCAAGATATGCGGGACACAGATACGCAGTATTTT. The encoded protein is CASSQDMRDTDTQYF.

DNA of the CDR3: TGTGCCAGCAGTGAAACGTTACTAGCGGGGATTAGCACAGATACGCAGTATTTT. Its translation: CASSETLLAGISTDTQYF. The chain recombines TRBV6-4 with TRBJ2-3; 10 positions agree with TRBD2. Germline-derived CDR1 and CDR2 are MRHNA and SNTAGT. The CDR3 runs to 18 residues. J lost 0 bases, V lost 3 bases, and 9 bases had no gene match.

The count of this clone is one. This chain uses TRBV7-2 with TRBJ2-1; D possibly corresponds to TRBD2 (6 bases). The V gene lost 3 bases and the J gene lost 12 bases, with 15 bases spanning the gap. The germline V gene encodes CDR1 SGHTA and CDR2 FQGNSA. The length of the CDR3 is 13 residues. CDR3 DNA sequence: TGTGCCAGCAGCTTCACCGGGACTTCCTTGCAGTTCTTC. It yields the protein CASSFTGTSLQFF.

This clone was picked up a small number of times. This chain joins TRBV5-6 and TRBJ2-7, with D unresolved. The ends were cut back, 2 bases at V and 5 bases at J, with 8 bases in the middle. This CDR3 contains 12 residues. Germline V gene data show CDR1 as SGHDT and CDR2 as YYEEEE. CDR3 nucleotide sequence: TGTGCCAGCAGCTTAGCGTTTGACGAGCAGTACTTC. It yields the protein CASSLAFDEQYF.

The chain employs TRBV4-3 and TRBJ2-1; perhaps TRBD2 as D (6 bases). The CDR3 is 16 residues long. CDR1 is LGHNA and CDR2 is YSLEER in the germline V gene. V lost 2 bases, J lost 7 bases, and 18 bases lay in between. The CDR3, as DNA: TGCGCCAGCAGCCAATCAGCGGGCGCGCGCGCGAATGAGCAGTTCTTC. Translation gives CASSQSAGARANEQFF.

V and J are TRBV11-2 and TRBJ2-2; 14 nucleotides align to TRBD2. Germline V gene sequence: CDR1 SGHAT, CDR2 FQNNGV. The V and J ends lost 2 bases and 3 bases, in that order; junction bases with no gene match: 5. The CDR3 covers 18 residues. CDR3 coding DNA: TGTGCCAGCAGCTTAAGACTAGCGGGAGGGCAGTACACCGGGGAGCTGTTTTTT. This codes for CASSLRLAGGQYTGELFF.

The gene calls are TRBV11-3 and TRBJ2-6; D is uncertain. Per germline, CDR1 SGHNT and CDR2 YENEEA. V lost 5 bases and J lost 0, with 14 bases in between. This CDR3 has 17 residues. CDR3 nucleotides: TGTGCCAGCAGCCCGGCGTCTTGGAGCTCTGGGGCCAACGTCCTGACTTTC. Protein sequence: CASSPASWSSGANVLTF.

V gene TRBV12-2 combines with J gene TRBJ1-1; TRBD1, as called in the table, went unchecked against the DNA. TRBV12-2 is marked as a pseudogene. CDR3 length equals 18 residues. The CDR3 DNA reads as TGTGCAAGTCGCTCCCCCGGGGTACAGGGAATGATCGGGCATGAAGCTTTCTTT. This codes for CASRSPGVQGMIGHEAFF.

The rearrangement links TRBV11-2 to TRBJ2-1; tentatively, D is TRBD2 (5 bases). Looked up from germline, CDR1 is SGHAT and CDR2 is FQNNGV. The CDR3 has 15 amino acids. V lost 5 bases to trimming and J lost 0 bases, with 11 bases between them. The CDR3 is CASSTATSSYNEQFF. The DNA of the CDR3 is TGTGCCAGCAGCACCGCTACTAGCTCCTACAATGAGCAGTTCTTC.

This clone was recorded once. V and J are TRBV4-1 and TRBJ2-5; 11 bases fit TRBD2. Germline loops: CDR1 MGHRA, CDR2 YSYEKL. The CDR3 is made up of 18 amino acids. The ends lost 0 bases at V and 4 bases at J; junction bases unmatched: 10. CDR3 nucleotide sequence: TGCGCCAGCAGCCAAGATTTGATAGCGGGAGGGGAGGGAGAGACCCAGTACTTC. It is translated as CASSQDLIAGGEGETQYF.

V is TRBV11-2 and J is TRBJ2-3, with 9 bases aligning to TRBD2. The length of the CDR3 is 16 residues. CDR1 and CDR2 (germline): SGHAT, FQNNGV. The V and J ends lost 4 bases and 7 bases, in that order; junction bases with no gene match: 12. CDR3 protein: CASSSGLALGSNTQYF. In DNA, the CDR3 is TGTGCCAGCAGCTCCGGACTAGCGTTGGGATCCAATACGCAGTATTTT.

This clone showed up just once. This rearrangement joins TRBV15 to TRBJ2-1; 7 bases map to TRBD1. Trimming took 3 bases from V and 6 from J; bases not matched to a gene: 5. Germline CDR1 LNHNV, CDR2 YYDKDF (reference sequence). CDR3 length: 14 residues. The CDR3 DNA reads TGTGCCACCAGCAGCGGGACAGCAACCAATGAGCAGTTCTTC. This sequence encodes CATSSGTATNEQFF.

The chain has TRBV13 and TRBJ2-4; 7 nucleotides align to TRBD1. This CDR3 comprises 13 residues. V lost 3 bases and J lost 7; bases outside the gene matches: 3. Germline CDR1 is PRHDT and CDR2 is FYEKMQ (reference sequence). The CDR3 is CASSFRGRNIQYF. The CDR3, as DNA: TGTGCCAGCAGCTTTAGGGGGCGGAACATTCAGTACTTC.